This T cell receptor beta chain was sequenced for a study of CD8+ T cells in alopecia areata. Study-level background: Tofacitinib was taken orally by treated patients, and the dose was 5 to 10 mg twice daily.

As the sequencing template, cDNA was produced by extracting RNA and reverse transcribing it. Assay used: immunoSEQ multiplex PCR; TCRdb lists only in-frame clones, some missing. Among about 190,000 clones listed, 58% were seen once. Study conclusions and caveats: Under tofacitinib, fewer expanded CD8+ clones appeared among the top 100 scalp clones. Numerous expanded lesional clones remained in scalp and blood during tofacitinib.

The V gene's germline CDR1 is MGHDK and CDR2 SYGVNS. Trimming removed 1 base from V and 4 bases from J; junction bases left unmatched: 3. CDR3 size: 15 residues. As concerns this clone: Its antigen is not identified.

Indicated treatment: oral pan-JAK inhibitor, 5-10 mg twice daily. The study team obtained lesional scalp punch biopsies and peripheral blood from alopecia areata patients. The sample was CD8+ T cells sorted from blood, taken at week 24, from a patient treated with tofacitinib. The receptor was derived from a human donor with alopecia areata. The chain links TRBV25-1 to TRBJ2-7; 11 bases map to TRBD2. The DNA for the CDR3 is TGTGCCAGCAGTGAATCCGGGACTAGCGGTTACGAGCAGTACTTC. Translating gives CASSESGTSGYEQYF.